The 26 T cell receptor beta chains given below trace back to one sample, sequenced in a study of CD8 T cells in ankylosing spondylitis. TCRdb re-derived calls from the 5' RACE reads in MiXCR, one entry per CDR3 protein. The profile shows roughly 160,000 distinct CDR3 sequences, around a tenth of them singletons. The sequenced sample consisted of blood, either unsorted or a sorted T cell fraction (not recorded which). These receptors were collected from a female donor with ankylosing spondylitis or in good health (not recorded which).

By frequency in the sample, this clonotype is medium-sized. The chain recombines TRBV5-1 with TRBJ2-7; tentatively, D is TRBD1 (6 bases). This CDR3 comprises 13 residues. Germline V lookup: CDR1 SGHRS, CDR2 YFSETQ. The germline V and J ends were trimmed by 3 bases and 1 base, with 8 bases remaining between them. This CDR3 reads CASSWDKSYEQYF. The CDR3 nucleotides are TGCGCCAGCAGCTGGGACAAGTCCTACGAGCAGTACTTC.

This clonotype was detected a few times. The chain joins TRBV6-1 to TRBJ1-6; D is ambiguous. V was shortened by 8 bases and J by 7 bases, with 18 bases between the two germline ends. This CDR3 is built from 15 residues. Germline CDR1 is MNHNS and CDR2 is SASEGT. CDR3 coding DNA: TGTGCCAGCTGTCTTCAGGTTGCGAGCAATTCACCCCTCCACTTT. Translating it yields CASCLQVASNSPLHF.

J is TRBJ1-1 and V is TRBV27, with D unresolved. Germline CDR1 MNHEY, CDR2 SMNVEV (reference sequence). The V and J ends lost 7 bases and 8 bases respectively, with 17 bases between them. There are 13 residues in the CDR3. Written as DNA, the CDR3 is TGTGCCAGCACCCCCAGTTCGGGGATCGAAGCTTTCTTT. Its protein product is CASTPSSGIEAFF.

This clonotype appeared a few times. The genes are TRBV7-9 and TRBJ1-1; D not certain. The CDR3 covers 12 residues. Germline V gene data show CDR1 as SEHNR and CDR2 as FQNEAQ (reference sequence). V was clipped by 6 bases and J by 2 bases, with 7 bases between them. CDR3 nucleotides: TGTGCCAGCAGGCTCAGCAACACTGAAGCTTTCTTT. It is translated as CASRLSNTEAFF.

The chain recombines TRBV9 with TRBJ2-7; 9 bases are shared with TRBD2. J gave up 0 bases and V 0 bases, and 4 bases lay outside the gene matches. In germline, CDR1 is SGDLS, CDR2 YYNGEE. CDR3 size: 16 residues. The DNA for the CDR3 is TGTGCCAGCAGCGTAGACGGGACTAGCATCTCCTACGAGCAGTACTTC. Its translation: CASSVDGTSISYEQYF. Using reference TRBV9 and TRBJ2-7 for the parts outside the CDR3, the full variable domain is DSGVTQTPKHLITATGQRVTLRCSPRSGDLSVYWYQQSLDQGLQFLIQYYNGEERAKGNILERFSAQQFPDLHSELNLSSLELGDSALYFCASSVDGTSISYEQYFGPGTRLTVT.

The sample holds a few counts of this clonotype. The chain is built from TRBV24-1 and TRBJ2-1, with D possibly TRBD1 on 5 matching bases. Deletions cut 1 base from V and 2 bases from J, with 14 bases between. Germline lookup yields CDR1 KGHDR and CDR2 SFDVKD. This CDR3 contains 17 residues. The CDR3 DNA sequence: TGTGCCACCAGTGATTTTACTCAGGGTAAGGCCTACAATGAGCAGTTCTTC. Translated: CATSDFTQGKAYNEQFF.

This clonotype occurred many times. CDR3 bases: TGTGCCAGCACCACCGGGACAGGGCGATACGAGCAGTACTTC. It yields the protein CASTTGTGRYEQYF. The chain has TRBV2 and TRBJ2-7, with 9 bases lining up with TRBD1. The CDR3 contains 14 residues. V trimming: 7 bases; J trimming: 4 bases; junction bases outside the gene matches: 8. Per germline, CDR1 SNHLY and CDR2 FYNNEI.

The chain combines TRBV19 with TRBJ2-2; TRBD2 matches 8 bases. V lost 8 bases, J lost 5 bases, and 4 bases stayed unmatched. CDR3 length equals 13 residues. Per germline, CDR1 LNHDA and CDR2 SQIVND (reference sequence). CDR3 in amino acids: CASAGGATGELFF. The CDR3 DNA reads TGTGCCAGTGCCGGGGGGGCGACCGGGGAGCTGTTTTTT.

This clonotype was seen a few times. The chain links TRBV7-2 to TRBJ2-7; D gene ambiguous. Trimming took off 3 bases at V and 3 bases at J, with 9 bases between the two ends. This CDR3 region has 13 residues. Germline CDR1 is SGHTA and CDR2 is FQGNSA. The CDR3 DNA follows: TGTGCCAGCAGCTTGCTCCCCCTCTACGAGCAGTACTTC. Protein product: CASSLLPLYEQYF.

This clonotype has more than one count but fewer than ten. This chain connects TRBV6-5 to TRBJ2-1; 7 bases are shared with TRBD2. Germline CDR1 MNHEY, CDR2 SVGAGI. V lost 2 bases and J lost 9; bases outside the gene matches: 4. CDR3 size: 13 residues. The CDR3 loop is CASSYRTSFEQFF. The CDR3 DNA is TGTGCCAGCAGTTACCGGACTAGTTTTGAGCAGTTCTTC.

This clonotype showed up many times. V gene TRBV7-6 combines with J gene TRBJ2-3, with 10 positions matching TRBD2. There are 16 residues in the CDR3. V lost 3 bases and J lost 6; bases outside the gene matches: 9. CDR1 and CDR2 (germline): SGHVS, FNYEAQ. The CDR3, as DNA: TGTGCCAGCAGCTTGCTAGCGGGAGAATCAGGGGATACGCAGTATTTT. Encoded protein: CASSLLAGESGDTQYF.

The sample holds many counts of this clonotype. The rearrangement links TRBV12-3 or TRBV12-4 to TRBJ2-1; D call uncertain. V lost 6 bases, J lost 10 bases, and 13 bases lay in between. The CDR3 loop spans 12 amino acids. In nucleotides, the CDR3 is TGTGCCAGCAGCCCTTCCGTATTCGAGCAGTTCTTC. This gives the protein CASSPSVFEQFF.

The sample holds many counts of this clonotype. J is TRBJ2-3 and V is TRBV4-3; no firm D call. The CDR3 is 12 residues long. Between the trimmed V and J ends, which lost 1 base and 5 bases, there was a span of 4 bases. Germline V gives CDR1 LGHNA, CDR2 YSLEER. The CDR3: CASSQAGDTQYF. CDR3 DNA: TGCGCCAGCAGCCAAGCTGGAGATACGCAGTATTTT.

The rearrangement joins TRBV5-5 to TRBJ2-7, with D unclear. Trimming took off 4 bases at V and 3 bases at J, with 11 bases between the two ends. Germline CDR1 is SGHKS and CDR2 is YYEKEE (reference sequence). This CDR3 contains 13 residues. The CDR3 sequence: CASSRTDLYEQYF. In nucleotides, the CDR3 is TGTGCCAGCAGCCGAACCGACCTCTACGAGCAGTACTTC. The complete variable domain, with remaining parts taken from reference TRBV5-5 and TRBJ2-7, reads DAGVTQSPTHLIKTRGQQVTLRCSPISGHKSVSWYQQVLGQGPQFIFQYYEKEERGRGNFPDRFSARQFPNYSSELNVNALLLGDSALYLCASSRTDLYEQYFGPGTRLTVT.

The V call is TRBV12-3 or TRBV12-4, the J call TRBJ2-1; a possible D gene is TRBD2 (6 bases). Trimming stripped 10 bases from V and 0 bases from J, with 16 bases between. The CDR3 runs 15 residues. For the CDR3, the DNA is TGTGCCACCGAATCCAGGGAGGCCTCCTACAATGAGCAGTTCTTC. Encoded protein: CATESREASYNEQFF.

This clonotype occurred many times. This rearrangement joins TRBV2 to TRBJ2-1, with 16 bases matching TRBD2. V shed 6 bases, J shed 8 bases, and the junction held 10 bases outside the gene matches. In germline, CDR1 is SNHLY, CDR2 FYNNEI. The CDR3 extends over 17 amino acids. The CDR3 spells CASSPLYGTSGRDEQFF. The CDR3 DNA reads TGTGCCAGCAGCCCGTTGTACGGGACTAGCGGGAGGGATGAGCAGTTCTTC.

The rearrangement links TRBV5-6 to TRBJ2-1; the D gene is possibly TRBD2 (5 bases). The CDR3 contains 18 residues. With 0 bases removed from V and 1 base from J, the gap between germline ends came to 17 bases. Germline-derived CDR1 and CDR2 are SGHDT and YYEEEE. The CDR3: CASSLAGSSGRSYNEQFF. CDR3 nucleotides: TGTGCCAGCAGCTTGGCTGGTAGCTCGGGAAGGTCCTACAATGAGCAGTTCTTC.

This clonotype was counted only a few times. The chain is built from TRBV5-6 and TRBJ1-1; D is uncertain. Trimming took 7 bases from V and 2 from J, leaving 6 bases between them. CDR1 and CDR2 (germline): SGHDT, YYEEEE. The CDR3 is 11 amino acids. In nucleotides, the CDR3 is TGTGCCAGCGAAGACAACACTGAAGCTTTCTTT. Its protein product is CASEDNTEAFF. Drawing the rest from reference TRBV5-6 and TRBJ1-1, the complete variable domain is DAGVTQSPTHLIKTRGQQVTLRCSPKSGHDTVSWYQQALGQGPQFIFQYYEEEERQRGNFPDRFSGHQFPNYSSELNVNALLLGDSALYLCASEDNTEAFFGQGTRLTVV.

This clonotype has ten or more counts. The V and J genes are TRBV7-6 and TRBJ2-3; tentatively, D is TRBD2 (5 bases). The ends were cut back, 5 bases at V and 6 bases at J, with 12 bases in the middle. The CDR3 runs to 13 residues. The germline V gene has CDR1 SGHVS and CDR2 FNYEAQ. CDR3 amino acids: CASSPGLGDTQYF. CDR3 coding DNA: TGTGCCAGCAGCCCCGGACTTGGGGATACGCAGTATTTT.

V usage is TRBV29-1 and J usage is TRBJ1-2, with 10 bases aligning to TRBD1. Trimming removed 3 bases from V and 6 bases from J; junction bases left unmatched: 4. The CDR3 extends over 13 amino acids. Per the germline V gene, CDR1 is SQVTM and CDR2 is ANQGSEA. The chain's CDR3 is CSVEGQGPDGYTF. CDR3 DNA: TGCAGCGTTGAGGGACAGGGGCCAGATGGCTACACCTTC.

This clonotype was detected a few times. This sequence joins TRBV14 and TRBJ1-1; D uncertain. CDR3 length equals 12 residues. CDR1 and CDR2 from the germline V gene are SGHDN and FVKESK. V lost 6 bases, J lost 5 bases, and 10 bases lay in between. The CDR3 coding sequence is TGTGCCAGCAGGCTACTTGGGACTGAAGCTTTCTTT. It translates to CASRLLGTEAFF.

J is TRBJ2-7 and V is TRBV7-2; 7 bases align to TRBD2. V was pared by 5 bases and J by 4 bases, with 11 bases of the junction left unmatched. The CDR3 consists of 15 residues. Germline V gene sequence: CDR1 SGHTA, CDR2 FQGNSA. In nucleotides, the CDR3 is TGTGCCAGCAGCCCCGGGGGAGGGAGTCAGTACGAGCAGTACTTC. This sequence encodes CASSPGGGSQYEQYF.

This clonotype was seen ten or more times. The V gene is TRBV11-2, the J gene TRBJ2-1, with 9 bases aligning to TRBD1. With 1 base clipped from V and 6 bases from J, the junction kept 1 base outside the gene matches. Per the germline V gene, CDR1 is SGHAT and CDR2 is FQNNGV. The CDR3 runs 14 residues. The CDR3 DNA is TGTGCCAGCAGCTTAGGGACAGGGGTCAATGAGCAGTTCTTC. This sequence encodes CASSLGTGVNEQFF.

V gene TRBV20-1 combines with J gene TRBJ2-3; D is tentatively TRBD1 or TRBD2 (5 bases each). Trimming took 1 base from V and 6 from J, leaving 8 bases between them. The CDR3 has 12 amino acids. Germline CDR1 is DFQATT and CDR2 is SNEGSKA (reference sequence). This CDR3 is CSARGGRDTQYF. The DNA of the CDR3 is TGCAGTGCTAGAGGGGGACGCGATACGCAGTATTTT.

This clonotype came up many times. V and J are TRBV12-3 or TRBV12-4 and TRBJ2-7, with TRBD2 matching 11 bases. The CDR3 is made up of 13 amino acids. Unmatched junction bases numbered 3, after V lost 5 bases and J lost 6 bases. The CDR3: CASSGGLAGEQYF. CDR3 DNA sequence: TGTGCCAGCAGTGGAGGACTAGCGGGCGAGCAGTACTTC.

This clonotype was counted a few times. V is TRBV2 and J is TRBJ2-7, with D maybe TRBD2 (6 bases). The V gene lost 7 bases and the J gene lost 4 bases, with 11 bases spanning the gap. CDR1 is SNHLY, CDR2 FYNNEI, per germline. There are 12 residues in the CDR3. In DNA form, the CDR3 reads TGTGCCAGCATGGGCGGGAAGTACGAGCAGTACTTC. It codes for CASMGGKYEQYF.